The source of this T cell receptor (beta chain) is a study of blood T cell repertoires in COVID-19. Whole-study context: Sample material is recorded as cDNA or gDNA derived from T cells, B-cell-depleted T cells, or PBMCs.

The cohort comprised adults aged about 18 to 89 years residing in approximately 25 US areas. Cohort assignment relied on participant-reported clinical history. The authors' processing: Nucleated cell number was recorded as an estimate derived from reference gene primer amplification. Some clones are missing from TCRdb's copy, which holds only in-frame ones; the method was immunoSEQ multiplex PCR. The V and J calls and the clone size are those of that table, but D and trimming were determined from the DNA. Among 150,000 to 200,000 clones listed, roughly 82% were seen once. The origin of this receptor is a man between 50 and 59 years old who had recovered from COVID-19. The sequencing sample was made of PBMCs or T cells enriched from blood (not recorded which).

CDR3 in DNA: TGTGCCAGCAAGGACATTTATAATTCACCCCTCCACTTT. This sequence encodes CASKDIYNSPLHF. This chain uses TRBV6-5 with TRBJ1-6; D possibly corresponds to TRBD1 (5 bases). V was clipped by 7 bases and J by 4 bases, with 8 bases between them. The length of the CDR3 is 13 residues. Germline assignment: CDR1 MNHEY and CDR2 SVGAGI.